This T cell receptor (beta chain) appears in the sequencing data of a study of shared T cell receptors in the human thymus. Here immunoSEQ multiplex PCR was the method, and the copy in TCRdb shows in-frame clones only, minus some. The sample records hundreds of thousands of clones, around 82% being singletons. This same sample was also taken into another study, of human thymus T cells. That study adds: Donors were healthy Finnish infants having corrective surgery for congenital heart defects. Resections obtained during corrective heart surgery supplied the thymus tissue. Apparent bias marked the V and J gene usage of thymic and blood repertoires. Overlap was high between thymic repertoires from unrelated individuals, as reported in related research.

Sample: thymocytes. The sequence derives from a boy under two years old with a congenital heart defect.

CDR3 amino acids: CASSLAGAEGAFF. As DNA, the CDR3 is TGTGCCAGCAGCTTAGCAGGGGCTGAAGGAGCTTTCTTT. The chain carries TRBV5-4 and TRBJ1-1, with D maybe TRBD1 (6 bases). The CDR3 totals 13 residues. CDR1 and CDR2 from the germline V gene are SGHNT and YYREEE (reference sequence). V was clipped by 2 bases and J by 10 bases, with 15 bases between them. Based on the CDR3 plus reference TRBV5-4 and TRBJ1-1, the full variable domain is ETGVTQSPTHLIKTRGQQVTLRCSSQSGHNTVSWYQQALGQGPQFIFQYYREEENGRGNFPPRFSGLQFPNYSSELNVNALELDDSALYLCASSLAGAEGAFFGQGTRLTVV.